These T cell receptor beta chains were read from a single sample in a study of blood T cells in healthy people across ages. TCRdb fed the 5' RACE reads into MiXCR, producing one record per CDR3 protein. The sample holds about 1.5 million distinct CDR3 sequences; about 45% are singletons and the top ten take about 4.1%. The sample taken for sequencing was blood. Receptors were obtained from a woman under 30 in good health. The CDR3 runs from the conserved cysteine through the conserved F or W. Each record gives: CDR3 length, J gene, V gene, D gene, clone size, CDR3 DNA, CDR3 protein. The D gene is left open where the match is weak. A clone size is listed for some rows: how often the clone was seen (once, few, many), or a class if it is expanded.

CDR3 length: 13
J gene: TRBJ2-1
V gene: TRBV7-2
D gene: .
clone size: .
CDR3 DNA: TGTGCCAGCAGCTCCGGGGCCGGCAATGAGCAGTTCTTC
CDR3 protein: CASSSGAGNEQFF

CDR3 length: 17
J gene: TRBJ2-3
V gene: TRBV20-1
D gene: TRBD2
clone size: .
CDR3 DNA: TGCAGTGCCCTAACCTTCACTAGCGGGGGGGGCACAGATACGCAGTATTTT
CDR3 protein: CSALTFTSGGGTDTQYF

CDR3 length: 14
J gene: TRBJ2-1
V gene: TRBV7-2
D gene: .
clone size: .
CDR3 DNA: TGTGCCAGCAGCCCATCGTTACAGGGATACGAGCAGTTCTTC
CDR3 protein: CASSPSLQGYEQFF

CDR3 length: 13
J gene: TRBJ2-7
V gene: TRBV25-1
D gene: .
clone size: .
CDR3 DNA: TGTGCCAGCAGTGAATCCCCTCGCTACGAGCAGTACTTC
CDR3 protein: CASSESPRYEQYF

CDR3 length: 14
J gene: TRBJ2-1
V gene: TRBV5-1
D gene: .
clone size: .
CDR3 DNA: TGCGCCAGCAGCCAAGGACAGATAAACAATGAGCGGTTCTTC
CDR3 protein: CASSQGQINNERFF

CDR3 length: 16
J gene: TRBJ2-1
V gene: TRBV20-1
D gene: .
clone size: .
CDR3 DNA: TGCAGTGCTAGTGAGGCGCGGGGTGTTTACTACAATGAGCAGTTCTTC
CDR3 protein: CSASEARGVYYNEQFF

CDR3 length: 16
J gene: TRBJ2-1
V gene: TRBV20-1
D gene: .
clone size: .
CDR3 DNA: TGCAGTGCTAGAGCTCTCCCTGCCGCCTTTTACGATGAGCAGTTCTTC
CDR3 protein: CSARALPAAFYDEQFF

CDR3 length: 14
J gene: TRBJ1-6
V gene: TRBV10-1
D gene: .
clone size: .
CDR3 DNA: TGCGCCAGCAGTGATGGCAGGGTCAATTCACCCCTCCACTTT
CDR3 protein: CASSDGRVNSPLHF

CDR3 length: 14
J gene: TRBJ1-5
V gene: TRBV24-1
D gene: .
clone size: few
CDR3 DNA: TGTGCCACCAGTGATTGGGGAGGTCATCAGCCCCAGCATTTT
CDR3 protein: CATSDWGGHQPQHF

CDR3 length: 15
J gene: TRBJ2-3
V gene: TRBV7-9
D gene: TRBD2
clone size: .
CDR3 DNA: TGTGCCAGCAGCCCCATTCTAGCGGGAACAGATACGCAGTATTTT
CDR3 protein: CASSPILAGTDTQYF

CDR3 length: 14
J gene: TRBJ2-1
V gene: TRBV7-2
D gene: TRBD1
clone size: .
CDR3 DNA: TGTGCCAGCATCCCCCGGCAGGGGGCTAATGAGCAGGTCTTC
CDR3 protein: CASIPRQGANEQVF

CDR3 length: 19
J gene: TRBJ2-1
V gene: TRBV11-2
D gene: .
clone size: .
CDR3 DNA: TGTGCCAGCAGCTTCTACAGAGGACCCACTAGTAAGAACTACAATGAGCAGTTCTTC
CDR3 protein: CASSFYRGPTSKNYNEQFF

CDR3 length: 15
J gene: TRBJ2-1
V gene: TRBV7-4
D gene: .
clone size: .
CDR3 DNA: TGTGCCAGCAGCCCTCAGCAGGGGTCCAACAATGAGCAGTTCTTC
CDR3 protein: CASSPQQGSNNEQFF

CDR3 length: 14
J gene: TRBJ2-5
V gene: TRBV9
D gene: .
clone size: .
CDR3 DNA: TGTGCCAGCAGCGTAGCTACGGAGGGGGGGACCCAGTACTTC
CDR3 protein: CASSVATEGGTQYF

CDR3 length: 17
J gene: TRBJ2-4
V gene: TRBV7-8
D gene: .
clone size: .
CDR3 DNA: TGTGCCAGCAGCTTAGTAGGGGAGGGACACGGTAAAAACATTCAGTACTTC
CDR3 protein: CASSLVGEGHGKNIQYF

CDR3 length: 15
J gene: TRBJ1-2
V gene: TRBV6-5
D gene: .
clone size: few
CDR3 DNA: TGTGCCAGCAGTTACGATCCGGGGGCCAACTATGGCTACACCTTC
CDR3 protein: CASSYDPGANYGYTF

CDR3 length: 15
J gene: TRBJ2-3
V gene: TRBV9
D gene: .
clone size: .
CDR3 DNA: TGTGCCAGCAGCGTAGCTCTGGGTAGCACAGATACGCAGTATTTT
CDR3 protein: CASSVALGSTDTQYF

CDR3 length: 14
J gene: TRBJ2-5
V gene: TRBV20-1
D gene: TRBD2
clone size: .
CDR3 DNA: TGCAGTGCTAATCTAGCGGGAGTCAGAGAGACCCAGTACTTC
CDR3 protein: CSANLAGVRETQYF

CDR3 length: 14
J gene: TRBJ2-5
V gene: TRBV3-1
D gene: .
clone size: .
CDR3 DNA: TGTGCCAGCAGCCGTCTAAGTACGGGGAAGACCCAGTACTTC
CDR3 protein: CASSRLSTGKTQYF

CDR3 length: 14
J gene: TRBJ1-1
V gene: TRBV6-5
D gene: .
clone size: few
CDR3 DNA: TGTGCCAGCAGTCAGACAGCTAGAAACACTGAAGCTTTCTTT
CDR3 protein: CASSQTARNTEAFF

CDR3 length: 13
J gene: TRBJ2-7
V gene: TRBV27
D gene: .
clone size: .
CDR3 DNA: TGTGCCAGCAGTAGACAGTTCCTCTACGAGCAGTACTTC
CDR3 protein: CASSRQFLYEQYF

CDR3 length: 17
J gene: TRBJ2-3
V gene: TRBV5-1
D gene: TRBD2
clone size: .
CDR3 DNA: TGCGCCAGCAGCCAGGGACTAGCGGGGGGATTCACAGATACGCAGTATTTT
CDR3 protein: CASSQGLAGGFTDTQYF

CDR3 length: 13
J gene: TRBJ1-2
V gene: TRBV7-9
D gene: .
clone size: .
CDR3 DNA: TGTGCCAGCAGCTTAAGGCAGGACGTACTCCGCACCTTC
CDR3 protein: CASSLRQDVLRTF

CDR3 length: 12
J gene: TRBJ1-2
V gene: TRBV20-1
D gene: .
clone size: .
CDR3 DNA: TGCAGTGCTAGGCAACAGGGAGGTGGCTACACCTTC
CDR3 protein: CSARQQGGGYTF

CDR3 length: 15
J gene: TRBJ2-3
V gene: TRBV30
D gene: TRBD2
clone size: .
CDR3 DNA: TGTGCCTGGAGGGCGGGACTAGCGGGAACAGATACGCAGTATTTT
CDR3 protein: CAWRAGLAGTDTQYF

CDR3 length: 15
J gene: TRBJ2-1
V gene: TRBV6-2/TRBV6-3
D gene: .
clone size: few
CDR3 DNA: TGTGCCAGCTCCCAGAGAGATCCGTCCTACAATGAGCAGTTCTTC
CDR3 protein: CASSQRDPSYNEQFF

CDR3 length: 15
J gene: TRBJ2-7
V gene: TRBV20-1
D gene: TRBD2
clone size: .
CDR3 DNA: TGCAGTGCTAGAGACTCGACTAGCGGAACCTACGAGCAGTACTTC
CDR3 protein: CSARDSTSGTYEQYF

CDR3 length: 15
J gene: TRBJ2-1
V gene: TRBV7-2
D gene: TRBD2
clone size: few
CDR3 DNA: TGTGCCAGCAGCTTCAGCGGGAGACCCTACAATGAGCAGTTCTTC
CDR3 protein: CASSFSGRPYNEQFF

CDR3 length: 14
J gene: TRBJ1-2
V gene: TRBV9
D gene: .
clone size: .
CDR3 DNA: TGTGCCAGCAGCGTAGCCCCAGCTAACTATGGCTACACCTTC
CDR3 protein: CASSVAPANYGYTF

CDR3 length: 14
J gene: TRBJ2-1
V gene: TRBV20-1
D gene: TRBD2
clone size: few
CDR3 DNA: TGCAGTGCCAATCGACTAGCGGGAGCCTATGAGCAGTTCTTC
CDR3 protein: CSANRLAGAYEQFF

CDR3 length: 14
J gene: TRBJ1-6
V gene: TRBV20-1
D gene: TRBD1
clone size: once
CDR3 DNA: TGCAGTGCTTGCGGGACAGGGCCGAATTCACCCCTCCACTTT
CDR3 protein: CSACGTGPNSPLHF

CDR3 length: 13
J gene: TRBJ2-5
V gene: TRBV7-2
D gene: .
clone size: .
CDR3 DNA: TGTGCCAGCAGCTCTCTACATCCGGGACAACCGTACTTC
CDR3 protein: CASSSLHPGQPYF

CDR3 length: 16
J gene: TRBJ2-1
V gene: TRBV14
D gene: .
clone size: .
CDR3 DNA: TGTGCCAGCAGCCAAGCTGGCGGGGCAGCCTACAATGAGCAGTTCTTC
CDR3 protein: CASSQAGGAAYNEQFF

CDR3 length: 14
J gene: TRBJ2-7
V gene: TRBV29-1
D gene: .
clone size: .
CDR3 DNA: TGCAGCGTTGGAGAGAAGCCTGACAGCTACGAGCAGTACTTC
CDR3 protein: CSVGEKPDSYEQYF

CDR3 length: 15
J gene: TRBJ1-4
V gene: TRBV7-2
D gene: TRBD1
clone size: few
CDR3 DNA: TGTGCCAGCAGCCCTCCGGGACAGCTTAATGAAAAACTGTTTTTT
CDR3 protein: CASSPPGQLNEKLFF

CDR3 length: 15
J gene: TRBJ2-5
V gene: TRBV3-1
D gene: .
clone size: .
CDR3 DNA: TGTGCCAGCAGCCAACGAGCGGGTCAGGGGAATGAGCAGTACTTC
CDR3 protein: CASSQRAGQGNEQYF

CDR3 length: 14
J gene: TRBJ2-5
V gene: TRBV12-3/TRBV12-4
D gene: TRBD1
clone size: many
CDR3 DNA: TGTGCCAGCAGTTTATTGACAGGGATAGAGACCCAGTACTTC
CDR3 protein: CASSLLTGIETQYF

CDR3 length: 18
J gene: TRBJ2-1
V gene: TRBV9
D gene: TRBD2
clone size: .
CDR3 DNA: TGTGCCAGCAGCGTAGTCTGGTCGACTAGCGGGAAGTACAATGAGCAGTTCTTC
CDR3 protein: CASSVVWSTSGKYNEQFF

CDR3 length: 17
J gene: TRBJ2-1
V gene: TRBV27
D gene: TRBD2
clone size: .
CDR3 DNA: TGTGCCAGCAGAGGACTAGCGGGAGATGGCTCCTACAATGAGCAGTTCTTC
CDR3 protein: CASRGLAGDGSYNEQFF

CDR3 length: 14
J gene: TRBJ1-1
V gene: TRBV27
D gene: TRBD1
clone size: .
CDR3 DNA: TGTGCCAGCAGTTCCCTTACAGGGGAGGTAGAAGCTTTCTTT
CDR3 protein: CASSSLTGEVEAFF

CDR3 length: 14
J gene: TRBJ2-3
V gene: TRBV27
D gene: .
clone size: .
CDR3 DNA: TGTGCCAGCAGCCCTCGCGTCGACACAGCTACGCAGTATTTT
CDR3 protein: CASSPRVDTATQYF

CDR3 length: 13
J gene: TRBJ2-4
V gene: TRBV7-9
D gene: .
clone size: many
CDR3 DNA: TGTGCCAGCAGCTTAATGGGTCTGGACATTCAGTACTTC
CDR3 protein: CASSLMGLDIQYF

CDR3 length: 15
J gene: TRBJ2-1
V gene: TRBV12-3/TRBV12-4
D gene: TRBD2
clone size: .
CDR3 DNA: TGTGCCAGCAGTCCACTAGCGGCGGGGGGCGGGAAGCAGTTCTTC
CDR3 protein: CASSPLAAGGGKQFF

CDR3 length: 14
J gene: TRBJ2-1
V gene: TRBV3-1
D gene: TRBD1
clone size: .
CDR3 DNA: TGTGCCAGCAGCCAACAGGGGGCGGGCAATGAGCAGTTCTTC
CDR3 protein: CASSQQGAGNEQFF

CDR3 length: 16
J gene: TRBJ2-3
V gene: TRBV5-6
D gene: .
clone size: .
CDR3 DNA: TGTGCCAGCAGCTTCCGACTTGGTTGGAGCACAGATACGCAGTATTTT
CDR3 protein: CASSFRLGWSTDTQYF

CDR3 length: 11
J gene: TRBJ1-2
V gene: TRBV29-1
D gene: .
clone size: .
CDR3 DNA: TGCAGCGGTGATCAGGTCGATGGCTACACCTTC
CDR3 protein: CSGDQVDGYTF

CDR3 length: 13
J gene: TRBJ2-7
V gene: TRBV12-3/TRBV12-4
D gene: TRBD2
clone size: few
CDR3 DNA: TGTGCCAGCAGTAAGACTAGCGGGGGGGGGAAGTACTTC
CDR3 protein: CASSKTSGGGKYF

CDR3 length: 14
J gene: TRBJ1-1
V gene: TRBV12-5
D gene: .
clone size: .
CDR3 DNA: TGTGCTAGTGGTCCGATCGACGAGAACACTGAAGCTTTCTTT
CDR3 protein: CASGPIDENTEAFF

CDR3 length: 14
J gene: TRBJ1-3
V gene: TRBV12-3/TRBV12-4
D gene: TRBD1
clone size: .
CDR3 DNA: TGTGCCAGCAGTTTGATTACAGGGGGAAGCACCATATATTTT
CDR3 protein: CASSLITGGSTIYF